Presented here are 18 T cell receptor beta chains from one specimen sequenced in a study of siplizumab effects on memory and regulatory T cells (dated by TCRdb to between 2019 and 2020). The receptor library was made with the immunoSEQ multiplex PCR assay. TCRdb took this table from immuneACCESS and kept in-frame rearrangements with V and J called. Such tables lack part of the clones; where checked against another copy, unresolved V genes explain under half of the gap, and the rest is unexplained. The sample table shows about 87,000 clones, and roughly 89% are seen once. The ten top clones hold roughly 1.5% of the sample. The sequenced material came from Tregs sorted from blood. The receptors shown here come from a human donor in good health.

As to this clone: One end of the junction varies from germline; a read error may be responsible. V usage is TRBV6-1 and J usage is TRBJ1-1; D ambiguous. Per the germline V gene, CDR1 is MNHNS and CDR2 is SASEGT. This CDR3 spans 13 amino acids. The CDR3 loop is CASREAMNTEAFF. The CDR3 DNA reads as TGTGCCAGCAGAGAAGCGATGAACACTGAAGCTTTCTTT.

This chain uses TRBV7-6 with TRBJ1-1, with no clear D. Germline values: CDR1 SGHVS, CDR2 FNYEAQ. The ends were cut back, 5 bases at V and 2 bases at J, with 6 bases in the middle. The CDR3 consists of 12 residues. CDR3 DNA: TGTGCCAGCAGCCACCCCAACACTGAAGCTTTCTTT. It codes for CASSHPNTEAFF.

This sequence joins TRBV13 and TRBJ2-7; 15 bases map to TRBD2. The V and J ends lost 5 bases and 0 bases, in that order; junction bases with no gene match: 14. There are 20 residues in the CDR3. Germline CDR1 and CDR2: PRHDT and FYEKMQ (reference sequence). The CDR3 loop is CASSLHPGLAGGLSSYEQYF. Here the CDR3 DNA reads TGTGCCAGCAGCCTTCATCCGGGACTAGCGGGGGGCCTTAGCTCCTACGAGCAGTACTTC.

The CDR3 DNA sequence: TGCGCCAGCAGCCAAAACAGGGCCTACTCTGGGGCCAACGTCCTGACTTTC. Translating gives CASSQNRAYSGANVLTF. The V call is TRBV4-1, the J call TRBJ2-6; tentatively, D is TRBD1 (6 bases). This CDR3 is built from 17 residues. The V gene's germline CDR1 is MGHRA and CDR2 YSYEKL. V shed 2 bases and J shed 0 bases, with 11 bases lying between them.

V is TRBV6-1 and J is TRBJ2-5; D unresolved. Germline V CDR1 and CDR2: MNHNS, SASEGT. The CDR3 is 16 residues long. Between the trimmed V and J ends, which lost 4 bases and 2 bases, there was a span of 17 bases. CDR3: CASSAVRRRVQETQYF. The CDR3 nucleotides read TGTGCCAGCAGTGCCGTCAGGCGAAGGGTACAAGAGACCCAGTACTTC.

The genes are TRBV28 and TRBJ1-4, with D maybe TRBD1 (6 bases). V shed 7 bases and J shed 0 bases, with 18 bases lying between them. Looked up from germline, CDR1 is MDHEN and CDR2 is SYDVKM. CDR3 length: 17 residues. The CDR3 loop is CASTPAGRGATNEKLFF. The CDR3 nucleotides read TGTGCCAGCACCCCCGCGGGCAGGGGAGCAACTAATGAAAAACTGTTTTTT.

The chain employs TRBV19 and TRBJ2-1; 8 nucleotides line up with TRBD1. The ends lost 3 bases at V and 4 bases at J; junction bases unmatched: 5. The CDR3 extends over 15 amino acids. Germline V gene data show CDR1 as LNHDA and CDR2 as SQIVND (reference sequence). The DNA for the CDR3 is TGTGCCAGTAGTATCTGGGGACAGGATTACAATGAGCAGTTCTTC. Translating gives CASSIWGQDYNEQFF.

CDR3 sequence (DNA): TGCGCCAGCAGCCAAGATGATAACAGCCTCTATGGCTACACCTTC. This codes for CASSQDDNSLYGYTF. V and J are TRBV4-1 and TRBJ1-2; D unclear. This CDR3 contains 15 residues. Per the germline V gene, CDR1 is MGHRA and CDR2 is YSYEKL. Trimming removed 0 bases from V and 4 bases from J, with 12 bases in between.

The J gene is TRBJ1-1, the V gene TRBV5-6; a possible D gene is TRBD1 (5 bases). CDR1 SGHDT and CDR2 YYEEEE come from the germline V gene. The CDR3 sequence is 10 residues long. V was cut by 5 bases and J by 11 bases, with 10 bases left in between. CDR3 region: CASSWGGAFF. CDR3 DNA: TGTGCCAGCAGTTGGGGGGGGGCTTTCTTT.

The V call is TRBV13, the J call TRBJ2-1; D perhaps matches TRBD2 (6 bases). Trimming shortened V by 5 bases and J by 6 bases, and 17 bases separated the two germline ends. Germline V gene data show CDR1 as PRHDT and CDR2 as FYEKMQ (reference sequence). This CDR3 spans 15 amino acids. The CDR3 loop is CASSPSERVTNEQFF. The CDR3, as DNA: TGTGCCAGCAGCCCCTCCGAGCGGGTCACCAATGAGCAGTTCTTC.

This chain uses TRBV7-6 with TRBJ2-5; D may be TRBD1 or TRBD2 (5 bases each). The germline V gene has CDR1 SGHVS and CDR2 FNYEAQ. V was clipped by 5 bases and J by 2 bases, with 6 bases between them. The CDR3 is 12 residues long. CDR3: CASSGTQETQYF. CDR3 bases: TGTGCCAGCAGCGGGACGCAAGAGACCCAGTACTTC.

This chain connects TRBV9 to TRBJ2-1; 10 bases align to TRBD2. With 0 bases clipped from V and 6 bases from J, the junction kept 3 bases outside the gene matches. CDR1 SGDLS and CDR2 YYNGEE come from the germline V gene. This CDR3 is 15 amino acids long. The CDR3, as DNA: TGTGCCAGCAGCGTAGTACTAGCGGGGACCAATGAGCAGTTCTTC. It is translated as CASSVVLAGTNEQFF.

The rearrangement links TRBV27 to TRBJ1-1, with TRBD1 as a possible D gene (5 bases). Germline CDR1 is MNHEY and CDR2 is SMNVEV (reference sequence). This CDR3 is built from 14 residues. Trimming shortened V by 7 bases and J by 1 base, and 13 bases separated the two germline ends. The CDR3 sequence: CASKRGGGNTEAFF. The DNA for the CDR3 is TGTGCCAGCAAAAGGGGAGGAGGGAACACTGAAGCTTTCTTT.

The chain recombines TRBV19 with TRBJ2-1; 11 bases are a match to TRBD2. The CDR3 extends over 14 amino acids. V trimming: 4 bases; J trimming: 8 bases; junction bases outside the gene matches: 4. CDR1 and CDR2 from the germline V gene are LNHDA and SQIVND (reference sequence). CDR3 in DNA: TGTGCCAGTAGTAATAGCGGGGGGGCCTATGAGCAGTTCTTC. Translation gives CASSNSGGAYEQFF.

This chain uses TRBV18 with TRBJ2-5; unclear D gene. Germline V gene lookup returns CDR1 KGHSH and CDR2 LQKENI. Trimming removed 3 bases from V and 5 bases from J, with 10 bases in between. The CDR3 has 13 residues. The CDR3 DNA is TGTGCCAGCTCACCGGGGTCCCGGGAGACCCAGTACTTC. Translated: CASSPGSRETQYF.

The chain joins TRBV7-7 to TRBJ2-1, with 8 positions matching TRBD2. The J segment lost 10 bases and the V segment lost 5 bases, leaving 7 bases of the junction unmatched. The CDR3 totals 13 residues. Germline V gene sequence: CDR1 SSHAT, CDR2 FNYEAQ (reference sequence). In DNA form, the CDR3 reads TGTGCCAGCAGCCCATTAGCGGGGAACGAGCAGTTCTTC. Amino acids: CASSPLAGNEQFF.

The V and J genes are TRBV5-1 and TRBJ2-7, with D perhaps matching TRBD1 (6 bases). The V end lost 5 bases, the J end lost 1 base, and 13 bases lay between the germline ends. Germline CDR1 and CDR2: SGHRS and YFSETQ. This CDR3 comprises 14 residues. The CDR3 DNA is TGCGCCAGCAGGTCAGGGGACCCGTCCTACGAGCAGTACTTC. Encoded protein: CASRSGDPSYEQYF. Together with reference TRBV5-1 and TRBJ2-7, the CDR3 gives the full variable domain: KAGVTQTPRYLIKTRGQQVTLSCSPISGHRSVSWYQQTPGQGLQFLFEYFSETQRNKGNFPGRFSGRQFSNSRSEMNVSTLELGDSALYLCASRSGDPSYEQYFGPGTRLTVT.

This chain joins TRBV6-5 and TRBJ2-2, with no clear D. V dropped 4 bases and J dropped 0 bases, with 6 bases sitting between them. The CDR3 is 14 residues long. Germline assignment: CDR1 MNHEY and CDR2 SVGAGI. The CDR3 DNA reads TGTGCCAGCAGTTCTTGGGCGAACACCGGGGAGCTGTTTTTT. Translated, it gives CASSSWANTGELFF.